Listed below are T cell receptor beta chains from one sample, sequenced in a study of Ad26.COV2.S vaccination and SARS-CoV-2 variants. The repertoire was sequenced with immunoSEQ multiplex PCR; TCRdb's copy has only in-frame clones and lacks some. The repertoire holds about 350,000 clones, 75% to 90% seen once, with around 10% in the top ten. This material consisted of peripheral blood, taken in a trial of Ad26.COV2.S vaccine versus placebo. These TCRs come from a person aged 18-65 years who received the Ad26.COV2.S COVID-19 vaccine or a placebo. Both conserved end residues are part of each CDR3. Each record gives: J gene, V gene, clone size, D gene, CDR3 protein, CDR3 DNA. D genes are given only for firm matches. Clone size is given for some rows only: seen once, a few or many times, or a class if the clone is expanded.

j_call: TRBJ2-2; v_call: TRBV7-9; clone_size: NA; d_call: NA; cdr3_aa: CASSLDPERFETGELFF; cdr3_nt: TGTGCCAGCAGCTTAGATCCGGAGCGATTTGAAACCGGGGAGCTGTTTTTT
j_call: TRBJ2-5; v_call: TRBV6-5; clone_size: NA; d_call: NA; cdr3_aa: CASSYSPESETQYF; cdr3_nt: TGTGCCAGCAGTTACTCCCCTGAGTCGGAGACCCAGTACTTC
j_call: TRBJ2-3; v_call: TRBV28; clone_size: NA; d_call: TRBD1; cdr3_aa: CASSQGVASTDTQYF; cdr3_nt: TGTGCCAGCAGTCAGGGGGTTGCTAGCACAGATACGCAGTATTTT
j_call: TRBJ1-2; v_call: TRBV28; clone_size: NA; d_call: TRBD1; cdr3_aa: CASSLSGTGGLYGYTF; cdr3_nt: TGTGCCAGCAGTTTATCCGGGACAGGGGGTTTATATGGCTACACCTTC
j_call: TRBJ2-1; v_call: TRBV2; clone_size: NA; d_call: TRBD2; cdr3_aa: CASRGVSGRGEQFF; cdr3_nt: TGTGCCAGCAGGGGTGTTAGCGGGAGAGGTGAGCAGTTCTTC
j_call: TRBJ2-1; v_call: TRBV24-1; clone_size: NA; d_call: TRBD1; cdr3_aa: CATSDLRQGNEQFF; cdr3_nt: TGTGCCACCAGTGATTTGAGACAGGGGAATGAGCAGTTCTTC
j_call: TRBJ1-5; v_call: TRBV28; clone_size: NA; d_call: NA; cdr3_aa: CASCRIGNQPQHF; cdr3_nt: TGTGCCAGCTGTCGTATAGGCAATCAGCCCCAGCATTTT
j_call: TRBJ2-7; v_call: TRBV12-3/TRBV12-4; clone_size: NA; d_call: NA; cdr3_aa: CASSLTATYEQYF; cdr3_nt: TGTGCCAGCAGTTTGACAGCCACCTACGAGCAGTACTTC
j_call: TRBJ2-1; v_call: TRBV5-1; clone_size: NA; d_call: TRBD2; cdr3_aa: CASSLTAGGYNEQFF; cdr3_nt: TGCGCCAGCAGCTTGACAGCGGGGGGCTACAATGAGCAGTTCTTC
j_call: TRBJ1-3; v_call: TRBV7-2; clone_size: NA; d_call: NA; cdr3_aa: CASSLARDTPRNTIYF; cdr3_nt: TGTGCCAGCAGCTTAGCGAGGGACACCCCGAGAAACACCATATATTTT
j_call: TRBJ2-7; v_call: TRBV9; clone_size: NA; d_call: TRBD1; cdr3_aa: CASSEGDTGTGSYEQYF; cdr3_nt: TGTGCCAGCAGCGAAGGGGATACCGGGACAGGGAGCTACGAGCAGTACTTC
j_call: TRBJ2-7; v_call: TRBV9; clone_size: NA; d_call: TRBD1; cdr3_aa: CASSAGTGERIEQYF; cdr3_nt: TGTGCCAGCAGCGCGGGGACAGGGGAGAGAATCGAGCAGTACTTC
j_call: TRBJ2-7; v_call: TRBV7-8; clone_size: NA; d_call: NA; cdr3_aa: CASKRAGSFVDEQYF; cdr3_nt: TGTGCCAGCAAAAGAGCAGGGAGTTTTGTGGACGAGCAGTACTTC
j_call: TRBJ1-1; v_call: TRBV11-2; clone_size: NA; d_call: NA; cdr3_aa: CASSASYTEAFF; cdr3_nt: TGTGCCAGCAGCGCCTCCTACACTGAAGCTTTCTTT
j_call: TRBJ1-2; v_call: TRBV4-2; clone_size: NA; d_call: NA; cdr3_aa: CASSQGKTGNYGYTF; cdr3_nt: TGTGCCAGCAGCCAAGGGAAGACAGGAAACTATGGCTACACCTTC
j_call: TRBJ2-3; v_call: TRBV28; clone_size: NA; d_call: NA; cdr3_aa: CASSNPMEGSTDTQYF; cdr3_nt: TGTGCCAGCAGTAATCCTATGGAGGGAAGCACAGATACGCAGTATTTT
j_call: TRBJ1-4; v_call: TRBV28; clone_size: NA; d_call: NA; cdr3_aa: CASSPSSIIYTEKLFF; cdr3_nt: TGTGCCAGCAGTCCGAGCTCAATTATCTACACGGAAAAACTGTTTTTT
j_call: TRBJ2-1; v_call: TRBV28; clone_size: NA; d_call: NA; cdr3_aa: CASGVNEQFF; cdr3_nt: TGTGCCAGCGGGGTCAATGAGCAGTTCTTC
j_call: TRBJ1-2; v_call: TRBV7-2; clone_size: NA; d_call: TRBD1; cdr3_aa: CASSLEGQGLSGYTF; cdr3_nt: TGTGCCAGCAGCTTAGAGGGACAGGGGTTGAGTGGCTACACCTTC
j_call: TRBJ2-3; v_call: TRBV4-3; clone_size: NA; d_call: NA; cdr3_aa: CASSPKVERGQGIDTQYF; cdr3_nt: TGCGCCAGCAGCCCCAAGGTGGAGAGGGGCCAGGGGATAGATACGCAGTATTTT
j_call: TRBJ1-5; v_call: TRBV28; clone_size: few; d_call: NA; cdr3_aa: CASSLGGSYQPQHF; cdr3_nt: TGTGCCAGCAGTTTAGGGGGGAGCTATCAGCCCCAGCATTTT
j_call: TRBJ2-3; v_call: TRBV10-3; clone_size: NA; d_call: TRBD1; cdr3_aa: CATHRGITDTQYF; cdr3_nt: TGTGCCACTCACAGGGGGATCACAGATACGCAGTATTTT
j_call: TRBJ1-1; v_call: TRBV4-2; clone_size: NA; d_call: NA; cdr3_aa: CASSHGQKTSTEAFF; cdr3_nt: TGTGCCAGCAGCCACGGACAGAAAACTAGCACTGAAGCTTTCTTT
j_call: TRBJ2-7; v_call: TRBV7-8; clone_size: NA; d_call: NA; cdr3_aa: CASSLGVGTATYEQYF; cdr3_nt: TGTGCCAGCAGCTTAGGTGTAGGGACCGCAACCTACGAGCAGTACTTC
j_call: TRBJ2-1; v_call: TRBV4-3; clone_size: NA; d_call: TRBD1; cdr3_aa: CASSQERTGTGGWEQFF; cdr3_nt: TGCGCCAGCAGCCAAGAAAGGACCGGGACAGGGGGCTGGGAGCAGTTCTTC
j_call: TRBJ2-2; v_call: TRBV19; clone_size: NA; d_call: TRBD1; cdr3_aa: CASRSGGYTGELFF; cdr3_nt: TGTGCCAGTAGGTCAGGGGGATACACCGGGGAGCTGTTTTTT
j_call: TRBJ1-1; v_call: TRBV28; clone_size: NA; d_call: NA; cdr3_aa: CASSPSGGQANAEAFF; cdr3_nt: TGTGCCAGCAGCCCCAGCGGGGGCCAGGCGAACGCTGAAGCTTTCTTT
j_call: TRBJ1-2; v_call: TRBV18; clone_size: NA; d_call: NA; cdr3_aa: CASSPGLMGGYTF; cdr3_nt: TGTGCCAGCTCACCGGGACTAATGGGTGGCTACACCTTC
j_call: TRBJ1-2; v_call: TRBV6-5; clone_size: once; d_call: NA; cdr3_aa: CASSTQLLYGYTF; cdr3_nt: TGTGCCAGCAGTACCCAGTTACTCTATGGCTACACCTTC
j_call: TRBJ1-4; v_call: TRBV4-3; clone_size: NA; d_call: NA; cdr3_aa: CASSPGHGDEKLFF; cdr3_nt: TGCGCCAGCAGCCCGGGACATGGGGATGAAAAACTGTTTTTT
j_call: TRBJ2-3; v_call: TRBV5-4; clone_size: NA; d_call: TRBD1; cdr3_aa: CASSPKTTGNTDTQYF; cdr3_nt: TGTGCCAGCAGCCCGAAGACGACAGGGAACACAGATACGCAGTATTTT
j_call: TRBJ1-1; v_call: TRBV5-1; clone_size: NA; d_call: NA; cdr3_aa: CASSSLTGMNTEAFF; cdr3_nt: TGCGCCAGCAGCTCCCTTACAGGGATGAACACTGAAGCTTTCTTT
j_call: TRBJ1-5; v_call: TRBV7-9; clone_size: few; d_call: NA; cdr3_aa: CASSLEGQPQHF; cdr3_nt: TGTGCCAGCAGCTTAGAGGGTCAGCCCCAGCATTTT
j_call: TRBJ1-6; v_call: TRBV19; clone_size: NA; d_call: TRBD1; cdr3_aa: CATKDRETYNSPLHF; cdr3_nt: TGTGCCACCAAGGACAGGGAAACTTATAATTCACCCCTCCACTTT
j_call: TRBJ2-7; v_call: TRBV20-1; clone_size: NA; d_call: NA; cdr3_aa: CSARIAGEQYF; cdr3_nt: TGCAGTGCTAGAATAGCCGGCGAGCAGTACTTC